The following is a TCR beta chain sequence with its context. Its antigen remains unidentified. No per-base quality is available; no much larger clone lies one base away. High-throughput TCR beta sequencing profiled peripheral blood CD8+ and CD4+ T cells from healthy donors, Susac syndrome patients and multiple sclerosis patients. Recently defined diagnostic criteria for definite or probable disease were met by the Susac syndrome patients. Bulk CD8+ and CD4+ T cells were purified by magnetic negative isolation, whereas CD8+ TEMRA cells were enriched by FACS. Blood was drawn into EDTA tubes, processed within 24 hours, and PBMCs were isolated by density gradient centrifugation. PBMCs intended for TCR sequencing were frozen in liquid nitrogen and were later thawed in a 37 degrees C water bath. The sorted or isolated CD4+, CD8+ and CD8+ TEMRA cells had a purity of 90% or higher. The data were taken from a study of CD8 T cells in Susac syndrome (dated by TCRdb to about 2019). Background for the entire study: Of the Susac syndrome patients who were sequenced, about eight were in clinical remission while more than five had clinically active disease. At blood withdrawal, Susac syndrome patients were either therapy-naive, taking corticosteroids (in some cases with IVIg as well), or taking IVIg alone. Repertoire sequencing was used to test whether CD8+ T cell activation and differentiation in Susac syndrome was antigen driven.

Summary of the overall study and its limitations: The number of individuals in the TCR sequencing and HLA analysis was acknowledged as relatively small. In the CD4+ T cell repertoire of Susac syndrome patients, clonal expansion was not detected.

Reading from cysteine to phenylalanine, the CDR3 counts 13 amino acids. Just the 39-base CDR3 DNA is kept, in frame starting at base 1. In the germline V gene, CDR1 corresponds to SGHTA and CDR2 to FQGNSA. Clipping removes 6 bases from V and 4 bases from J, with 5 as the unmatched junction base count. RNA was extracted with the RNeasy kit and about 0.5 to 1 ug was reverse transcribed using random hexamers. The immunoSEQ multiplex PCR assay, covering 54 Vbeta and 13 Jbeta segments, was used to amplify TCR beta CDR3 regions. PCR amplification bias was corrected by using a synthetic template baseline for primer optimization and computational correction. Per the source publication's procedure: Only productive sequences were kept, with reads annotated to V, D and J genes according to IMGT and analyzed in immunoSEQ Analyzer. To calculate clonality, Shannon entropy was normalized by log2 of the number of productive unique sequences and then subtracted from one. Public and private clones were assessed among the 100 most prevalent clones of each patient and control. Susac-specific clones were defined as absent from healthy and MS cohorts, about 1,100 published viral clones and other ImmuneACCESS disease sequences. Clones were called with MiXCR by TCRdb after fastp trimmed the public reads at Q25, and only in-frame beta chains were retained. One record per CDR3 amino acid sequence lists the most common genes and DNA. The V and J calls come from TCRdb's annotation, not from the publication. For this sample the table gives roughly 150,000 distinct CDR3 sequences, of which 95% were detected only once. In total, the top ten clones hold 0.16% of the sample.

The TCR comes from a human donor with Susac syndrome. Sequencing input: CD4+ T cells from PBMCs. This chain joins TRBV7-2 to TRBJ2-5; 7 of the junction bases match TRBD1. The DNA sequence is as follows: TGTGCCAGCAGGGTGACAGGGTTAGAGACCCAGTACTTC. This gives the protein CASRVTGLETQYF. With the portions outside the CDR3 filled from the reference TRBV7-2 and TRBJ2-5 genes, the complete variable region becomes GAGVSQSPSNKVTEKGKDVELRCDPISGHTALYWYRQSLGQGLEFLIYFQGNSAPDKSGLPSDRFSAERTGGSVSTLTIQRTQQEDSAVYLCASRVTGLETQYFGPGTRLLVL.